Listed here are 32 T cell receptor beta chains from one sample, sequenced in a study of brain T cells in children with intractable seizures. Some clones are missing from TCRdb's copy, which holds only in-frame ones; the method was immunoSEQ multiplex PCR. The profile shows a few hundred thousand clones, 93% of them singletons. Time point denoted: blood from clinic visit 5 months post-surgery; TSC patient then seizure free. This specimen was peripheral blood, taken more than 4 months after surgery. Source of these receptors: a boy younger than two with tuberous sclerosis and intractable seizures.

The V call is TRBV7-6, the J call TRBJ1-1; TRBD1 agrees at 7 bases. This CDR3 spans 19 amino acids. Germline-derived CDR1 and CDR2 are SGHVS and FNYEAQ. V gave up 4 bases and J gave up 0 bases; unmatched junction bases: 17. DNA for the CDR3: TGTGCCAGCAGCTATAACGGAGGGACAGAAGTGATTTTGAACACTGAAGCTTTCTTT. It specifies CASSYNGGTEVILNTEAFF.

This chain connects TRBV28 to TRBJ1-5; D is undetermined. Trimming took off 7 bases at V and 6 bases at J, with 16 bases between the two ends. CDR3 length equals 14 residues. CDR1 and CDR2 from the germline V gene are MDHEN and SYDVKM. The CDR3 DNA is TGTGCCAGCAATGAGGTATCCGGATTTCAGCCCCAGCATTTT. Its translation: CASNEVSGFQPQHF.

The table lists this clone with a count of one. The chain uses TRBV7-2 and TRBJ1-1; D unclear. Trimming removed 2 bases at V and 1 base at J, with 8 bases between. The germline CDR1 and CDR2 sequences are SGHTA and FQGNSA. The CDR3 is 14 residues long. The CDR3 region is CASSLNRWNTEAFF. In DNA form, the CDR3 reads TGTGCCAGCAGCTTAAATCGGTGGAACACTGAAGCTTTCTTT.

This clone was seen just once. V usage is TRBV4-1 and J usage is TRBJ1-3; D might be TRBD1 (5 bases). The CDR3 has 15 amino acids. V was clipped by 1 base and J by 4 bases, with 11 bases between them. Per germline, CDR1 MGHRA and CDR2 YSYEKL. The CDR3 nucleotides are TGCGCCAGCAGCCAAGTCCAGGGATCAGGAAACACCATATATTTT. This gives the protein CASSQVQGSGNTIYF.

This clone was observed once. The chain couples TRBV7-2 to TRBJ2-1; 9 nucleotides align to TRBD2. Unmatched junction bases numbered 14, after V lost 10 bases and J lost 4 bases. The CDR3 is 16 amino acids. The V gene's germline CDR1 is SGHTA and CDR2 FQGNSA. This CDR3 reads CATRRSGRLLYNEQFF. DNA of the CDR3: TGTGCCACCAGACGAAGCGGGAGGCTACTTTACAATGAGCAGTTCTTC.

The V gene is TRBV28, the J gene TRBJ2-3; 10 bases are shared with TRBD2. This CDR3 region has 16 residues. Trimming cost V 10 bases and J 4 bases; bases outside gene matches: 14. CDR1 and CDR2 from the germline V gene are MDHEN and SYDVKM. CDR3 in amino acids: CATSTESGRAADTQYF. CDR3 sequence (DNA): TGTGCCACCTCGACAGAAAGCGGGAGGGCGGCAGATACGCAGTATTTT.

The chain employs TRBV18 and TRBJ2-2; D call uncertain. Trimming removed 3 bases at V and 4 bases at J, with 6 bases between. CDR1 and CDR2 from the germline V gene are KGHSH and LQKENI. The CDR3 has 13 amino acids. The chain's CDR3 is CASSPDRTGELFF. CDR3 sequence (DNA): TGTGCCAGCTCACCCGACCGCACCGGGGAGCTGTTTTTT.

Here the CDR3 DNA reads TGTGCCAGCAGCTACCAGAACACTGAAGCTTTCTTT. Protein: CASSYQNTEAFF. J is TRBJ1-1 and V is TRBV5-4; D uncertain. Germline V gene sequence: CDR1 SGHNT, CDR2 YYREEE (reference sequence). This CDR3 has 12 residues. Trimming took off 3 bases at V and 1 base at J, with 4 bases between the two ends.

The chain couples TRBV7-6 to TRBJ1-4; 8 nucleotides line up with TRBD1. The CDR3 totals 16 residues. Per the germline V gene, CDR1 is SGHVS and CDR2 is FNYEAQ. J was trimmed by 4 bases and V by 4 bases; bases with no gene match: 8. In nucleotides, the CDR3 is TGTGCCAGCAGCTGGTCACCGGGACAGGATAATGAAAAACTGTTTTTT. It translates to CASSWSPGQDNEKLFF.

The chain combines TRBV4-2 with TRBJ2-7; 7 nucleotides line up with TRBD1. The CDR3 contains 15 residues. J lost 5 bases, V lost 3 bases, and 10 bases had no gene match. CDR1 and CDR2 (germline): LGHNA, YNFKEQ. The DNA of the CDR3 is TGTGCCAGCAGCCAGGCCGGACAGGTCTCGAACGAGCAGTACTTC. Its protein product is CASSQAGQVSNEQYF.

The chain employs TRBV11-3 and TRBJ1-1; TRBD1 matches at 11 bases. CDR1 and CDR2 (germline): SGHNT, YENEEA. V lost 0 bases, J lost 10 bases, and 16 bases stayed unmatched. The CDR3 contains 18 residues. CDR3 coding DNA: TGTGCCAGCAGCTTAGAAAGTCTGGGACAGGGGGGCCCCCAGCCAGCTTTCTTT. It codes for CASSLESLGQGGPQPAFF.

The chain has TRBV7-6 and TRBJ1-6; weak D call: TRBD1 (5 bases). Germline V gives CDR1 SGHVS, CDR2 FNYEAQ. The length of the CDR3 is 15 residues. V was shortened by 1 base and J by 5 bases, with 9 bases between the two germline ends. Here the CDR3 reads CASSLERTNNSPLHF. CDR3 sequence (DNA): TGTGCCAGCAGCTTAGAAAGGACAAATAATTCACCCCTCCACTTT.

This chain connects TRBV3-1 (or the pseudogene TRBV3-2) to TRBJ1-1, with D unresolved. CDR3 length: 14 residues. Trimming removed 4 bases at V and 3 bases at J, with 12 bases between. From germline, CDR1 is LGHDT and CDR2 YNNKEL (reference sequence). The CDR3 region has the DNA TGTGCCAGCAGCCTAATGCCTCAGTACACTGAAGCTTTCTTT. The encoded protein is CASSLMPQYTEAFF.

This rearrangement joins TRBV19 to TRBJ2-1; TRBD2 matches 10 bases. Germline CDR1 LNHDA, CDR2 SQIVND (reference sequence). The trim removed 1 base at V and 3 bases at J, leaving 12 bases unmatched. The CDR3 runs to 19 residues. The CDR3 sequence is CASSIVPSGSLGDYNEQFF. The CDR3 DNA sequence: TGTGCCAGTAGTATAGTCCCTAGCGGGAGCTTGGGGGACTACAATGAGCAGTTCTTC.

The CDR3 DNA reads TGCAGTGCGTGGGCGAGAGAGACCCAGTACTTC. Its protein is CSAWARETQYF. The chain has TRBV20-1 and TRBJ2-5; D ambiguous. The CDR3 has 11 amino acids. Germline V lookup: CDR1 DFQATT, CDR2 SNEGSKA (reference sequence). With 6 bases removed from V and 4 bases from J, the gap between germline ends came to 9 bases.

The V gene is TRBV19, the J gene TRBJ2-5; D uncertain. The V end lost 6 bases, the J end lost 5 bases, and 16 bases lay between the germline ends. CDR1 and CDR2 from the germline V gene are LNHDA and SQIVND (reference sequence). The CDR3 is made up of 14 amino acids. The CDR3 sequence: CASSPVQAGETQYF. In nucleotides, the CDR3 is TGTGCCAGTAGCCCCGTGCAGGCCGGGGAGACCCAGTACTTC.

This sequence joins TRBV7-2 and TRBJ2-3, with D perhaps matching TRBD1 (6 bases). This CDR3 is 15 amino acids long. Germline lookup yields CDR1 SGHTA and CDR2 FQGNSA. V was pared by 0 bases and J by 6 bases, with 13 bases between. The CDR3 spells CASSLAGAGVDTQYF. The CDR3 DNA reads TGTGCCAGCAGCTTAGCGGGGGCGGGCGTCGATACGCAGTATTTT.

V gene TRBV27 combines with J gene TRBJ1-2; no reliable D call. Looked up from germline, CDR1 is MNHEY and CDR2 is SMNVEV (reference sequence). V lost 6 bases and J lost 5, with 13 bases in between. This CDR3 contains 13 residues. CDR3 nucleotides: TGTGCCAGCAGCCTAACGGGGTCATATGGCTACACCTTC. Protein: CASSLTGSYGYTF.

The V call is TRBV29-1, the J call TRBJ2-3; D perhaps matches TRBD2 (6 bases). V was shortened by 6 bases and J by 2 bases, with 18 bases between the two germline ends. The length of the CDR3 is 15 residues. Germline V gives CDR1 SQVTM, CDR2 ANQGSEA. The CDR3 DNA follows: TGCAGCGTCGCCCCCCGAGGCGGGGCCACAGATACGCAGTATTTT. Amino acid sequence: CSVAPRGGATDTQYF.

The chain carries TRBV6-5 and TRBJ2-7; 10 nucleotides align to TRBD2. Germline values: CDR1 MNHEY, CDR2 SVGAGI. The trim removed 4 bases at V and 4 bases at J, leaving 1 base unmatched. The CDR3 has 13 amino acids. This CDR3 is CASSSSGRYEQYF. CDR3 DNA sequence: TGTGCCAGCAGTTCTAGCGGGAGATACGAGCAGTACTTC.

J is TRBJ1-1 and V is TRBV12-3 or TRBV12-4; unclear D gene. The CDR3 loop spans 13 amino acids. The V gene lost 7 bases and the J gene lost 4 bases, with 13 bases spanning the gap. DNA for the CDR3: TGTGCCAGCAACCTTAGGTTGGGCACTGAAGCTTTCTTT. Protein sequence: CASNLRLGTEAFF.

J is TRBJ2-3 and V is TRBV12-1; the D segment call TRBD1 is taken from the table without a DNA check. TRBV12-1 is a pseudogene. This CDR3 contains 13 residues. The CDR3 region is CASSLQSTDTQYF. CDR3 nucleotides: TGTGCCAGCAGCCTCCAGTCAACAGATACGCAGTATTTT.

The chain is built from TRBV5-1 and TRBJ2-7; 8 bases align to TRBD1. From germline, CDR1 is SGHRS and CDR2 YFSETQ. V lost 4 bases to trimming and J lost 2 bases; unmatched junction nucleotides: 11. The CDR3 is 16 amino acids. In nucleotides, the CDR3 is TGCGCCAGCAGCCCACGGGATTTACAGGGGGCCTACGAGCAGTACTTC. It yields the protein CASSPRDLQGAYEQYF.

This sequence joins TRBV18 and TRBJ2-7; D unresolved. Looked up from germline, CDR1 is KGHSH and CDR2 is LQKENI. Trimming took 0 bases from V and 5 from J, leaving 11 bases between them. The CDR3 spans 14 residues. DNA for the CDR3: TGTGCCAGCTCACCACCGTCTGTAGGGCACGAGCAGTACTTC. It encodes CASSPPSVGHEQYF. Using reference TRBV18 and TRBJ2-7 for the parts outside the CDR3, the full variable domain is NAGVMQNPRHLVRRRGQEARLRCSPMKGHSHVYWYRQLPEEGLKFMVYLQKENIIDESGMPKERFSAEFPKEGPSILRIQQVVRGDSAAYFCASSPPSVGHEQYFGPGTRLTVT.

The chain couples TRBV20-1 to TRBJ2-5; D uncertain. The V and J ends lost 3 bases and 3 bases respectively, with 5 bases between them. This CDR3 spans 11 amino acids. Germline V gene sequence: CDR1 DFQATT, CDR2 SNEGSKA (reference sequence). The CDR3 DNA reads as TGCAGTGCTAGTGCTAAAGAGACCCAGTACTTC. It is translated as CSASAKETQYF.

The J gene is TRBJ2-3, the V gene TRBV5-4, with D perhaps TRBD2 (7 bases). The CDR3 length is 16 residues. Trimming pared 1 base from V and 6 bases from J, leaving 18 bases between. Germline V gene lookup returns CDR1 SGHNT and CDR2 YYREEE (reference sequence). CDR3 nucleotides: TGTGCCAGCAGCTTGTTTGATGGGGGGGGCTCCGATACGCAGTATTTT. Its protein is CASSLFDGGGSDTQYF.

The chain is built from TRBV30 and TRBJ2-3, with D unclear. Trimming took off 0 bases at V and 6 bases at J, with 7 bases between the two ends. The CDR3 sequence is 12 residues long. Germline V gene lookup returns CDR1 GTSNPN and CDR2 SVGIG (reference sequence). The chain's CDR3 is CAWSVHGDTQYF. Written as DNA, the CDR3 is TGTGCCTGGAGTGTACATGGGGATACGCAGTATTTT.

The chain combines TRBV30 with TRBJ1-1; D is possibly TRBD1 (5 bases). Germline V gene data show CDR1 as GTSNPN and CDR2 as SVGIG (reference sequence). V lost 1 base, J lost 4 bases, and 16 bases lay in between. The CDR3 length is 15 residues. In DNA form, the CDR3 reads TGTGCCTGGAGTGCCCTATCGGGGGAGGGCACTGAAGCTTTCTTT. Amino acids: CAWSALSGEGTEAFF.

The chain combines TRBV25-1 with TRBJ2-5, with a tentative D call TRBD1 (6 bases). There are 16 residues in the CDR3. Germline assignment: CDR1 MGHDK and CDR2 SYGVNS. The germline V and J ends were trimmed by 1 base and 1 base, with 13 bases remaining between them. CDR3 in amino acids: CASSEFVETGQETQYF. In DNA form, the CDR3 reads TGTGCCAGCAGTGAATTTGTGGAGACAGGCCAAGAGACCCAGTACTTC.

The V and J genes are TRBV10-3 and TRBJ2-1; TRBD2 matches 9 bases. Losses at the gene ends were 2 bases for V and 8 bases for J; bases not matched to a gene: 7. This CDR3 spans 15 amino acids. CDR1 is ENHRY, CDR2 SYGVKD, per germline. CDR3 in DNA: TGTGCCATCAGTGAGGAAGCGGGAGGTGGGTATGAGCAGTTCTTC. Its translation is CAISEEAGGGYEQFF.

DNA of the CDR3: TGTGCCAGCAGTGACGTATTGAGTACGGGAGGGACAGATACGCAGTATTTT. Protein product: CASSDVLSTGGTDTQYF. This rearrangement joins TRBV2 to TRBJ2-3, with 8 bases fitting TRBD2. The J segment lost 3 bases and the V segment lost 3 bases, leaving 11 bases of the junction unmatched. The germline V gene has CDR1 SNHLY and CDR2 FYNNEI. The CDR3 extends over 17 amino acids.

The V gene is TRBV27, the J gene TRBJ2-1, with 15 bases aligning to TRBD2. V was clipped by 3 bases and J by 2 bases; unmatched bases: 5. There are 18 residues in the CDR3. Germline V gene sequence: CDR1 MNHEY, CDR2 SMNVEV (reference sequence). The CDR3 loop reads CASSFGLAGGLAYNEQFF. CDR3 in DNA: TGTGCCAGCAGTTTCGGACTAGCGGGAGGGTTGGCCTACAATGAGCAGTTCTTC.